The rows below give T cell receptor beta chains drawn from one sample of a study of patients and donors after allogeneic stem cell transplantation. In TCRdb, the RT-PCR reads were re-called with MiXCR into one record per CDR3 protein. The data hold approximately 430,000 distinct CDR3 sequences, with 16% observed a single time. Sequencing was performed on blood, either unsorted or a sorted T cell fraction (not recorded which). Receptors originate from a human donor who was either an allogeneic HSCT recipient or a stem cell or donor lymphocyte infusion donor (not recorded which). It is not recorded whose cells these are; they may come from a transplant donor. CDR3s include the opening cysteine and the closing phenylalanine or tryptophan. The D gene is left open where the match is weak. Size is stated for part of the rows, as once, few or many counts, or as a class when the clone is expanded.

v_gene	j_gene	abundance	d_gene	CDR3aa	CDR3nt
TRBV2	TRBJ2-5	-	-	CASSEYGTQYF	TGTGCCAGCAGTGAATATGGGACCCAGTACTTC
TRBV4-3	TRBJ1-5	few	TRBD1	CASSQGFRDREYSNQPQHF	TGCGCCAGCAGCCAAGGCTTCCGGGACAGGGAGTATAGCAATCAGCCCCAGCATTTT
TRBV14	TRBJ1-1	few	TRBD1	CASSQRTGANTEAFF	TGTGCCAGCAGCCAAAGGACAGGCGCAAACACTGAAGCTTTCTTT
TRBV11-1	TRBJ2-1	-	TRBD2	CASSLPRGWSYNEQFF	TGTGCCAGCAGTTTACCGCGGGGGTGGTCCTACAATGAGCAGTTCTTC
TRBV12-3/TRBV12-4	TRBJ2-2	-	TRBD2	CASSFFGGTRYTGELFF	TGTGCCAGCAGTTTTTTCGGTGGGACTAGGTACACCGGGGAGCTGTTTTTT
TRBV2	TRBJ2-3	few	TRBD2	CASTRTSKGTDTQYF	TGTGCCAGCACCCGGACTAGCAAGGGCACAGATACGCAGTATTTT
TRBV20-1	TRBJ2-1	few	TRBD2	CSATLAGYNEQFF	TGCAGTGCCACACTAGCGGGATACAATGAGCAGTTCTTC
TRBV5-1	TRBJ2-7	-	TRBD1	CASSFPDRGPSYEQYF	TGCGCCAGCAGCTTCCCGGACAGGGGGCCCTCCTACGAGCAGTACTTC
TRBV20-1	TRBJ2-5	-	TRBD2	CSAVPGLAQETQYF	TGCAGTGCTGTCCCGGGACTAGCGCAAGAGACCCAGTACTTC
TRBV14	TRBJ2-5	-	-	CASSQDLNQETQYF	TGTGCCAGCAGCCAAGATCTGAACCAAGAGACCCAGTACTTC
TRBV3-1	TRBJ2-1	-	-	CASSHERLLSPNPFF	TGTGCCAGCAGCCACGAGAGGCTGCTTTCTCCTAACCCGTTCTTC
TRBV4-1	TRBJ2-3	few	TRBD2	CASSHASGREDTQYF	TGCGCCAGCAGCCATGCTAGCGGGAGGGAAGATACGCAGTATTTT
TRBV11-2	TRBJ2-7	-	TRBD2	CASSLEHRAGGRYEQYF	TGTGCCAGCAGCTTAGAACACCGAGCGGGAGGCCGGTACGAGCAGTACTTC
TRBV5-4	TRBJ1-2	-	-	CASSTAFEGNYGYTF	TGTGCCAGCAGCACCGCCTTCGAGGGCAACTATGGCTACACCTTC
TRBV5-1	TRBJ2-7	many	-	CASSFNGEGEQYF	TGCGCCAGCAGCTTCAATGGGGAAGGCGAGCAGTACTTC
TRBV12-3/TRBV12-4	TRBJ1-5	-	TRBD1	CASTRTGDQPQHF	TGTGCCAGCACCCGGACAGGGGATCAGCCCCAGCATTTT
TRBV21-1	TRBJ2-5	-	-	CASSKDHSGSVETQYF	TGTGCCAGCAGCAAGGACCATAGCGGGAGTGTGGAGACCCAGTACTTC
TRBV20-1	TRBJ2-3	few	-	CSASRDSRTDTQYF	TGCAGTGCTAGTAGGGACTCTCGCACAGATACGCAGTATTTT
TRBV5-1	TRBJ2-1	-	-	CASSLGGQSYDEQFF	TGCGCCAGCAGCTTGGGCGGACAGAGCTACGATGAGCAGTTCTTC
TRBV11-2	TRBJ2-7	-	TRBD2	CASSLGGWLAAYEQYF	TGTGCCAGCAGCTTAGGGGGATGGCTAGCGGCCTACGAGCAGTACTTC
TRBV6-1	TRBJ2-7	few	TRBD1	CASKRGASTGEGYEQYF	TGTGCCAGCAAAAGGGGGGCTTCGACAGGGGAAGGCTACGAGCAGTACTTC
TRBV12-3/TRBV12-4	TRBJ2-7	many	-	CASSLRILHEQYF	TGTGCCAGCAGTTTAAGGATCCTCCACGAGCAGTACTTC
TRBV2	TRBJ2-7	-	TRBD2	CASSDLPSGGQYEQYF	TGTGCCAGCAGTGATCTTCCTAGCGGGGGTCAGTACGAGCAGTACTTC
TRBV4-2	TRBJ1-2	few	TRBD1	CASSQRTGGGYTF	TGTGCCAGCAGCCAGAGAACAGGGGGAGGCTACACCTTC
TRBV7-2	TRBJ2-3	-	-	CASSFPGADTQYF	TGTGCCAGCAGCTTCCCGGGGGCAGATACGCAGTATTTT
TRBV6-1	TRBJ1-2	few	-	CASSEPGLWPTLNYGYTF	TGTGCCAGCAGTGAACCGGGACTTTGGCCTACCCTTAACTATGGCTACACCTTC
TRBV6-5	TRBJ1-2	-	-	CASSYPGKNGYTF	TGTGCCAGCAGTTACCCAGGGAAAAATGGCTACACCTTC
TRBV3-1	TRBJ2-5	-	-	CASSQDSGASETQYF	TGTGCCAGCAGCCAAGATAGCGGAGCAAGCGAGACCCAGTACTTC
TRBV9	TRBJ2-7	few	TRBD2	CASSVGGREGPYEQYF	TGTGCCAGCAGCGTAGGGGGGCGGGAGGGCCCCTACGAGCAGTACTTC
TRBV5-1	TRBJ2-4	-	-	CASSSERGRAKNIQYF	TGCGCCAGCAGCTCCGAGAGGGGGAGGGCCAAAAACATTCAGTACTTC
TRBV5-1	TRBJ1-1	few	-	CASSLATGAGMNTEAFF	TGCGCCAGCAGCCTCGCGACGGGGGCAGGGATGAACACTGAAGCTTTCTTT
TRBV6-2/TRBV6-3	TRBJ2-4	few	TRBD2	CASSYISGGLAKNIQYF	TGTGCCAGCAGTTATATTAGCGGGGGCCTAGCCAAAAACATTCAGTACTTC